Given below is one T cell receptor (beta chain) in context. Its antigen is still unknown. The V gene end was trimmed by 3 bases and the J gene end by 1 base; junction bases not matched to a gene: 14. The germline V gene encodes CDR1 MGHRA and CDR2 YSYEKL. The CDR3 contains 20 residues. The sample is drawn from a study of cytomegalovirus exposure and HLA in healthy donors. The study, taken as a whole, reports: Reports indicated that the classifier achieved high specificity and sensitivity in diagnosing cytomegalovirus status.

Vbeta (60) and Jbeta (13) primers were used in the PCR. Some clones are missing from TCRdb's copy, which holds only in-frame ones; the method was immunoSEQ multiplex PCR. This sample carries 60,000 to 85,000 clones, about three quarters of them seen once, and the ten largest clones take about 12%. The material sequenced was PBMCs. The genes are TRBV4-1 and TRBJ2-3, with 12 bases fitting TRBD2. The origin of this receptor is a male donor in good health and CMV-seropositive. CDR3 in amino acids: CASSHTSGGPPIIRTDTQYF. For the CDR3, the DNA is TGCGCCAGCAGCCATACTAGCGGGGGGCCCCCTATAATACGCACAGATACGCAGTATTTT.